The 5 T cell receptor beta chains given below trace back to one sample, sequenced in a study of shared clonotypes between healthy human individuals. Assay used: immunoSEQ multiplex PCR; TCRdb lists only in-frame clones, some missing. The data show about 600,000 clones, with more than 95% seen just once and around 0.06% held by the top ten. Sequenced: naive CD4+ T cells sorted from blood. Subset: CD45RA+ positively selected. These receptors originate from a woman aged 25-40 years in good health.

J is TRBJ2-7 and V is TRBV5-4, with 9 bases matching TRBD2. Germline V gene data show CDR1 as SGHNT and CDR2 as YYREEE (reference sequence). This CDR3 spans 14 amino acids. V shed 5 bases and J 3 bases; nucleotides not matched to a gene: 6. CDR3 DNA: TGTGCCAGCAGGACGGGACTAGCTGGCTACGAGCAGTACTTC. Protein product: CASRTGLAGYEQYF.

The chain joins TRBV6-1 to TRBJ2-5; 12 bases fit TRBD2. CDR1 is MNHNS and CDR2 is SASEGT in the germline V gene. The CDR3 consists of 13 residues. J gave up 4 bases and V 6 bases, and 0 bases lay outside the gene matches. The CDR3 sequence is CASRGLAGETQYF. In DNA, the CDR3 is TGTGCCAGCAGGGGACTAGCGGGAGAGACCCAGTACTTC.

V usage is TRBV11-3 and J usage is TRBJ2-3; D is perhaps TRBD1 (7 bases). The length of the CDR3 is 12 residues. Between the trimmed V and J ends, which lost 5 bases and 7 bases, there was a span of 10 bases. Germline V CDR1 and CDR2: SGHNT, YENEEA. The CDR3 here is CASSQGGNTQYF. CDR3 nucleotide sequence: TGTGCCAGCAGCCAGGGGGGTAATACGCAGTATTTT. The full variable domain, rest sourced from reference TRBV11-3 and TRBJ2-3, is EAGVVQSPRYKIIEKKQPVAFWCNPISGHNTLYWYLQNLGQGPELLIRYENEEAVDDSQLPKDRFSAERLKGVDSTLKIQPAELGDSAVYLCASSQGGNTQYFGPGTRLTVL.

The J gene is TRBJ1-1, the V gene TRBV6-6; unclear D gene. Germline V lookup: CDR1 MNHNY, CDR2 SVGAGI (reference sequence). The V end was cut by 10 bases, the J end by 3 bases, with 12 bases between. The CDR3 is 12 residues long. The chain's CDR3 is CATSGRDTEAFF. Here the CDR3 DNA reads TGTGCCACCTCTGGCCGGGACACTGAAGCTTTCTTT.

The V gene is TRBV7-9, the J gene TRBJ2-5; D remains unclear. Germline loops: CDR1 SEHNR, CDR2 FQNEAQ (reference sequence). The V end was cut by 7 bases, the J end by 1 base, with 13 bases between. This CDR3 has 14 amino acids. CDR3 bases: TGTGCCAGCACCGCTTATGACATCCAAGAGACCCAGTACTTC. Protein product: CASTAYDIQETQYF.